This TCR beta chain is from a study of blood T cell repertoires in COVID-19. Sequencing used immunoSEQ multiplex PCR; TCRdb keeps in-frame clones, though not all of them. The table includes fewer than 350,000 clones, almost 85% detected once. Trimming stripped 1 base from V and 2 bases from J, with 9 bases between. CDR3 length equals 16 residues. Germline V gene data show CDR1 as MNHEY and CDR2 as SVGAGI. The receptor comes from a human donor in a cohort sampled during active COVID-19. The sample taken for sequencing was peripheral blood. J is TRBJ1-6 and V is TRBV6-5, with D uncertain. The CDR3 sequence is CASSYWQNPYNSPLHF. In nucleotides, the CDR3 is TGTGCCAGCAGTTACTGGCAGAACCCCTATAATTCACCCCTCCACTTT.